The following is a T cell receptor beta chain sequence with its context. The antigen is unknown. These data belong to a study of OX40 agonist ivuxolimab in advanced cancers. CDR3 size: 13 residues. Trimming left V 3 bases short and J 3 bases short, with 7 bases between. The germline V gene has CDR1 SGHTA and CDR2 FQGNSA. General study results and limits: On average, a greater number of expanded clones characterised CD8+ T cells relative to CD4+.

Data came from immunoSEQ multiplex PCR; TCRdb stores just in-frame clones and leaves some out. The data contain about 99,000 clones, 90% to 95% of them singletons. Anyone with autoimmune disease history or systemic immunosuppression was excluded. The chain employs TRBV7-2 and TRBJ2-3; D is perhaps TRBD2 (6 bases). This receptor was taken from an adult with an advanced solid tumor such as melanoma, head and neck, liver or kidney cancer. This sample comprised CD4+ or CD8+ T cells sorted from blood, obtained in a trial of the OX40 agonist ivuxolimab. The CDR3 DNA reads TGTGCCAGCAGCTTCCGGGGGACAGATACGCAGTATTTT. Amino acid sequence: CASSFRGTDTQYF.